The 30 T cell receptor beta chains below all came from one sample that was sequenced in a study of blood T cell repertoires in COVID-19. Method: immunoSEQ multiplex PCR; TCRdb's copy keeps in-frame clones and lacks some. This sample has tens of thousands of clones; 75% to 95% occur once, and the top ten carry 3.1%. The sample comprised peripheral blood. The receptors shown here come from a man aged 50-59 years with acute or convalescent COVID-19.

The chain has TRBV9 and TRBJ2-7, with 7 bases that match TRBD1. This CDR3 contains 15 residues. The germline V gene encodes CDR1 SGDLS and CDR2 YYNGEE. V was pared by 6 bases and J by 1 base, with 10 bases of the junction left unmatched. Written as DNA, the CDR3 is TGTGCCAGCACGAAGGGCCAGGGGGAATCCTACGAGCAGTACTTC. This gives the protein CASTKGQGESYEQYF. The full variable domain, its missing parts supplied by reference TRBV9 and TRBJ2-7, is DSGVTQTPKHLITATGQRVTLRCSPRSGDLSVYWYQQSLDQGLQFLIQYYNGEERAKGNILERFSAQQFPDLHSELNLSSLELGDSALYFCASTKGQGESYEQYFGPGTRLTVT.

By sample share, this clone is medium-sized. The V call is TRBV5-1, the J call TRBJ2-2, with no clear D. Germline V gene data show CDR1 as SGHRS and CDR2 as YFSETQ. Between the trimmed V and J ends, which lost 1 base and 4 bases, there was a span of 14 bases. There are 16 residues in the CDR3. The CDR3 region has the DNA TGCGCCAGCAGCTTGAACTCCCTTCGGAGCACCGGGGAGCTGTTTTTT. Amino acid sequence: CASSLNSLRSTGELFF.

The gene calls are TRBV7-3 and TRBJ1-2, with D hard to call. V was cut by 3 bases and J by 6 bases, with 11 bases left in between. The germline gives CDR1 SGHTA, CDR2 FQGTGA. The CDR3 totals 13 residues. For the CDR3, the DNA is TGTGCCAGCAGCTTCCGCCTCGGGGATGGCTACACCTTC. Translation: CASSFRLGDGYTF.

V usage is TRBV30 and J usage is TRBJ2-3; 10 bases fit TRBD2. The ends lost 5 bases at V and 3 bases at J; junction bases unmatched: 5. CDR1 is GTSNPN, CDR2 SVGIG, per germline (reference sequence). The CDR3 has 14 residues. DNA for the CDR3: TGTGCCTGGTCTAGCGGGGGTGGTACAGATACGCAGTATTTT. This translates into CAWSSGGGTDTQYF.

V usage is TRBV5-1 and J usage is TRBJ1-4; TRBD1 agrees at 9 bases. This CDR3 region has 15 residues. The germline CDR1 and CDR2 sequences are SGHRS and YFSETQ. J gave up 5 bases and V 6 bases, and 8 bases lay outside the gene matches. CDR3 coding DNA: TGCGCCAGCAAACCTTCCGGGACAGGGAATGAAAAACTGTTTTTT. Translation gives CASKPSGTGNEKLFF.

The rearrangement joins TRBV12-5 to TRBJ1-2; no firm D call. The CDR3 consists of 18 residues. Trimming cost V 2 bases and J 0 bases, with 19 bases left between them. The germline gives CDR1 LGHNT, CDR2 FRNRAP. The CDR3 region has the DNA TGTGCTAGTGGTTTGCCTAGTGGACTGATCACTCCTAACTATGGCTACACCTTC. It codes for CASGLPSGLITPNYGYTF.

The CDR3 reads CASSPGQVGTDTQYF. The CDR3 region has the DNA TGCGCCAGCAGCCCGGGACAGGTCGGCACAGATACGCAGTATTTT. The chain is built from TRBV5-1 and TRBJ2-3; 8 nucleotides agree with TRBD1. V dropped 4 bases and J dropped 1; count of bases not matched to a gene: 5. The CDR3 consists of 15 residues. CDR1 is SGHRS and CDR2 is YFSETQ in the germline V gene.

This clone is a singleton in its sample. The chain couples TRBV3-1 (or the pseudogene TRBV3-2) to TRBJ2-3, with D perhaps matching TRBD2 (7 bases). V was cut by 4 bases and J by 4 bases, with 12 bases left in between. The CDR3 is 14 amino acids. The germline gives CDR1 LGHDT, CDR2 YNNKEL (reference sequence). CDR3 in DNA: TGTGCCAGCAGCCGAAGAGGGGGGGCAGATACGCAGTATTTT. Its protein product is CASSRRGGADTQYF.

The chain recombines TRBV10-3 with TRBJ2-1; D not resolved. Germline V gives CDR1 ENHRY, CDR2 SYGVKD. V lost 3 bases, J lost 12 bases, and 15 bases lay in between. CDR3 length: 13 amino acids. This CDR3 reads CAISDGSSVGQFF. The CDR3 DNA reads as TGTGCCATCAGTGACGGTAGCAGCGTCGGGCAGTTCTTC.

This sequence joins TRBV5-4 and TRBJ2-5, with TRBD2 matching 16 bases. Looked up from germline, CDR1 is SGHNT and CDR2 is YYREEE (reference sequence). V shed 4 bases and J 4 bases; nucleotides not matched to a gene: 7. The CDR3 runs 17 residues. The CDR3 DNA reads as TGTGCCAGCAGCAAAATGGGACTAGCGGGGGGGCGAGAGACCCAGTACTTC. Protein product: CASSKMGLAGGRETQYF.

The chain employs TRBV6-6 and TRBJ2-2; D remains ambiguous. Germline V gives CDR1 MNHNY, CDR2 SVGAGI (reference sequence). The CDR3 length is 12 residues. V lost 6 bases and J 1 base, leaving 3 bases between the germline ends. The CDR3 region is CASRQNTGELFF. DNA for the CDR3: TGTGCCAGCAGACAGAACACCGGGGAGCTGTTTTTT.

The chain couples TRBV27 to TRBJ1-5; tentatively, D is TRBD1 (6 bases). V lost 7 bases and J lost 5, with 12 bases in between. Germline V gene data show CDR1 as MNHEY and CDR2 as SMNVEV (reference sequence). The CDR3 loop spans 13 amino acids. CDR3 region: CASKGGGDQPQHF. CDR3 DNA: TGTGCCAGCAAGGGAGGGGGTGATCAGCCCCAGCATTTT.

J is TRBJ2-3 and V is TRBV21-1; the table's D call, TRBD1, has no DNA check behind it. TRBV21-1 represents a pseudogene. This CDR3 spans 16 amino acids. The CDR3 sequence: CASSTGQGDFTDTQYF. In DNA, the CDR3 is TGTGCCAGCAGCACCGGACAGGGAGACTTCACAGATACGCAGTATTTT.

V is TRBV6-5 and J is TRBJ1-3; the D is unclear. CDR3 length: 12 residues. V was pared by 6 bases and J by 0 bases, with 3 bases between. Looked up from germline, CDR1 is MNHEY and CDR2 is SVGAGI. As DNA, the CDR3 is TGTGCCAGCAGGAGCTCTGGAAACACCATATATTTT. It codes for CASRSSGNTIYF.

V usage is TRBV12-3 or TRBV12-4 and J usage is TRBJ1-3, with D hard to call. The CDR3 length is 12 residues. Between the trimmed V and J ends, which lost 1 base and 8 bases, there was a span of 6 bases. In nucleotides, the CDR3 is TGTGCCAGCAGTTTAGTCCCAGACACCATATATTTT. Its translation: CASSLVPDTIYF.

The chain joins TRBV9 to TRBJ2-1, with TRBD2 identical over 7 bases. V lost 0 bases and J lost 10; bases outside the gene matches: 13. The CDR3 is made up of 16 amino acids. Germline V CDR1 and CDR2: SGDLS, YYNGEE. The CDR3 spells CASSVGSLAMREEQFF. The DNA for the CDR3 is TGTGCCAGCAGCGTAGGCTCACTAGCGATGAGGGAAGAGCAGTTCTTC. Supplemented by reference TRBV9 and TRBJ2-1, the full variable domain reads DSGVTQTPKHLITATGQRVTLRCSPRSGDLSVYWYQQSLDQGLQFLIQYYNGEERAKGNILERFSAQQFPDLHSELNLSSLELGDSALYFCASSVGSLAMREEQFFGPGTRLTVL.

The chain joins TRBV11-2 to TRBJ2-2; D possibly corresponds to TRBD2 (6 bases). The CDR3 has 15 residues. The germline V gene encodes CDR1 SGHAT and CDR2 FQNNGV. The V gene lost 5 bases and the J gene lost 5 bases, with 15 bases spanning the gap. The CDR3 protein is CASSPSGSYTGELFF. The CDR3 DNA reads TGTGCCAGCAGCCCCAGCGGGTCATATACCGGGGAGCTGTTTTTT.

The J gene is TRBJ1-1, the V gene TRBV5-1; a possible D gene is TRBD1 (5 bases). Between the trimmed V and J ends, which lost 5 bases and 0 bases, there was a span of 8 bases. This CDR3 comprises 13 residues. The germline CDR1 and CDR2 sequences are SGHRS and YFSETQ. The CDR3 region is CASRLTVNTEAFF. The CDR3 bases are TGCGCCAGCAGGTTGACAGTGAACACTGAAGCTTTCTTT.

The V gene is TRBV5-1, the J gene TRBJ2-5; D unresolved. Germline CDR1 SGHRS, CDR2 YFSETQ. V lost 0 bases, J lost 5 bases, and 14 bases lay in between. This CDR3 spans 15 amino acids. As DNA, the CDR3 is TGCGCCAGCAGCTTGGAACGATTTTTCGGGGAGACCCAGTACTTC. Amino acids: CASSLERFFGETQYF. The entire variable domain, with the rest obtained from reference TRBV5-1 and TRBJ2-5, is as follows: KAGVTQTPRYLIKTRGQQVTLSCSPISGHRSVSWYQQTPGQGLQFLFEYFSETQRNKGNFPGRFSGRQFSNSRSEMNVSTLELGDSALYLCASSLERFFGETQYFGPGTRLLVL.

The chain uses TRBV7-9 and TRBJ1-5, with TRBD1 identical over 10 bases. Germline-derived CDR1 and CDR2 are SEHNR and FQNEAQ (reference sequence). Germline trimming cut 1 base from V and 4 bases from J; bases unmatched to any gene: 4. CDR3 size: 16 residues. As DNA, the CDR3 is TGTGCCAGCAGCTTAGTCGGGACAGGGGTTAATCAGCCCCAGCATTTT. As protein: CASSLVGTGVNQPQHF. The full variable domain, completed using reference TRBV7-9 and TRBJ1-5, is DTGVSQNPRHKITKRGQNVTFRCDPISEHNRLYWYRQTLGQGPEFLTYFQNEAQLEKSRLLSDRFSAERPKGSFSTLEIQRTEQGDSAMYLCASSLVGTGVNQPQHFGDGTRLSIL.

V is TRBV2 and J is TRBJ1-6; 7 bases agree with TRBD1. The CDR3 runs to 12 residues. V gave up 9 bases and J gave up 6 bases; unmatched junction bases: 2. Germline CDR1 reads SNHLY; CDR2 reads FYNNEI. The CDR3 reads CASRDSNSPLHF. Written as DNA, the CDR3 is TGTGCCAGTCGGGACAGTAATTCACCCCTCCACTTT. The variable domain in full, with the rest retrieved from reference TRBV2 and TRBJ1-6, is EPEVTQTPSHQVTQMGQEVILRCVPISNHLYFYWYRQILGQKVEFLVSFYNNEISEKSEIFDDQFSVERPDGSNFTLKIRSTKLEDSAMYFCASRDSNSPLHFGNGTRLTVT.

This chain connects TRBV11-2 to TRBJ2-1; TRBD1 is a possible D gene (8 bases). V was clipped by 5 bases and J by 9 bases, with 14 bases between them. This CDR3 has 13 residues. From germline, CDR1 is SGHAT and CDR2 FQNNGV. CDR3 nucleotides: TGTGCCAGCAGCCAGGGGGGGACAGGTGAGCAGTTCTTC. Residues: CASSQGGTGEQFF.

V usage is TRBV5-1 and J usage is TRBJ2-5; D might be TRBD2 (7 bases). The CDR3 covers 14 residues. CDR1 and CDR2 (germline): SGHRS, YFSETQ. V lost 6 bases to trimming and J lost 4 bases, with 16 bases between them. The CDR3: CASTGGRIGETQYF. The CDR3, as DNA: TGCGCCAGCACCGGGGGGCGCATTGGAGAGACCCAGTACTTC.

The chain links TRBV10-3 to TRBJ2-1, with 10 bases that match TRBD2. V lost 4 bases, J lost 8 bases, and 14 bases stayed unmatched. The CDR3 extends over 17 amino acids. CDR1 is ENHRY, CDR2 SYGVKD, per germline. CDR3: CAISGARGTSAADEQFF. CDR3 DNA: TGTGCCATCAGTGGGGCTAGGGGGACTAGCGCTGCGGATGAGCAGTTCTTC.

V and J are TRBV24-1 and TRBJ1-2; D unclear. V gave up 9 bases and J gave up 8 bases, with 12 bases separating them. CDR1 and CDR2 (germline): KGHDR, SFDVKD. The CDR3 is made up of 11 amino acids. The CDR3 sequence is CATQGSGGYTF. The CDR3 region has the DNA TGTGCCACCCAAGGGAGCGGCGGCTACACCTTC.

This chain links TRBV19 with TRBJ1-4; possibly TRBD1 for D (5 bases). The germline V and J ends were trimmed by 8 bases and 8 bases, with 21 bases remaining between them. The CDR3 has 15 amino acids. Germline V gene lookup returns CDR1 LNHDA and CDR2 SQIVND (reference sequence). CDR3 amino acids: CASGPGLRGGEKLFF. In DNA, the CDR3 is TGTGCCAGTGGTCCTGGACTGAGGGGAGGCGAAAAACTGTTTTTT.

This chain links TRBV5-1 with TRBJ2-5; 7 bases align to TRBD1. Germline V gives CDR1 SGHRS, CDR2 YFSETQ. The CDR3 sequence is 14 residues long. V trimming: 3 bases; J trimming: 3 bases; junction bases outside the gene matches: 5. The CDR3 DNA reads as TGCGCCAGCAGCTCTGGGACAGCGGAAGAGACCCAGTACTTC. This encodes CASSSGTAEETQYF.

This clone was detected a few times. J is TRBJ2-3 and V is TRBV3-1 (or the pseudogene TRBV3-2); the match to TRBD2 covers 10 bases. Germline V lookup: CDR1 LGHDT, CDR2 YNNKEL (reference sequence). Trimming cost V 4 bases and J 3 bases; bases outside gene matches: 7. CDR3 length: 16 amino acids. CDR3 amino acids: CASSPSTSGVTDTQYF. The CDR3 coding sequence is TGTGCCAGCAGCCCCTCAACTAGCGGGGTGACAGATACGCAGTATTTT.

The chain couples TRBV2 to TRBJ1-1; D is unclear. Germline loops: CDR1 SNHLY, CDR2 FYNNEI. The V end was cut by 9 bases, the J end by 8 bases, with 16 bases between. The CDR3 runs to 12 residues. In nucleotides, the CDR3 is TGTGCCAGTAGTAAAGGGAGTTGGGAAGCTTTCTTT. This encodes CASSKGSWEAFF.

The gene calls are TRBV6-6 and TRBJ2-1; 7 nucleotides match TRBD1. The CDR3 extends over 14 amino acids. CDR1 MNHNY and CDR2 SVGAGI come from the germline V gene (reference sequence). With 8 bases clipped from V and 5 bases from J, the junction kept 9 bases outside the gene matches. The CDR3 spells CASLRQGPNNEQFF. The CDR3 nucleotides read TGTGCCAGCTTAAGACAGGGACCGAACAATGAGCAGTTCTTC.